Below are 28 T cell receptor beta chains sequenced from a single sample in a study of blood T cell repertoires in COVID-19. Method: immunoSEQ multiplex PCR; TCRdb's copy keeps in-frame clones and lacks some. This table has around 250,000 clones, roughly 88% appearing once. Sequenced: PBMCs or T cells enriched from blood (not recorded which). All receptors come from a woman between 45 and 60 years old who had recovered from COVID-19.

The CDR3: CATSDSFRDRGAFF. The CDR3 coding sequence is TGTGCCACCAGTGATAGTTTCCGGGACAGGGGAGCTTTCTTT. This rearrangement joins TRBV24-1 to TRBJ1-1, with 10 bases identical to TRBD1. This CDR3 has 14 amino acids. J lost 10 bases, V lost 3 bases, and 7 bases had no gene match. Germline V gene sequence: CDR1 KGHDR, CDR2 SFDVKD.

In this sample, this clone turned up once. This sequence joins TRBV3-1 (or the pseudogene TRBV3-2) and TRBJ1-3; no firm D call. The V end was cut by 1 base, the J end by 1 base, with 11 bases between. Germline values: CDR1 LGHDT, CDR2 YNNKEL (reference sequence). The CDR3 extends over 16 amino acids. The DNA for the CDR3 is TGTGCCAGCAGCCAAGGAGTCTTTGCGTCTGGAAACACCATATATTTT. Amino acid sequence: CASSQGVFASGNTIYF.

The V call is TRBV4-1, the J call TRBJ1-2; 8 bases match TRBD1. The germline V gene encodes CDR1 MGHRA and CDR2 YSYEKL. V lost 2 bases, J lost 6 bases, and 8 bases stayed unmatched. The CDR3 covers 15 residues. CDR3 region: CASSQRDRGKDGYTF. The DNA for the CDR3 is TGCGCCAGCAGCCAAAGAGACAGGGGAAAGGATGGCTACACCTTC.

The chain combines TRBV3-1 (or the pseudogene TRBV3-2) with TRBJ2-1, with 8 bases matching TRBD2. V shed 3 bases and J 5 bases; nucleotides not matched to a gene: 9. This CDR3 has 16 residues. Germline CDR1 is LGHDT and CDR2 is YNNKEL (reference sequence). CDR3 sequence (DNA): TGTGCCAGCAGCCACCGGGGAGCGGGAGCCCACAATGAGCAGTTCTTC. Protein sequence: CASSHRGAGAHNEQFF.

The CDR3 nucleotides read TGTGCCAGCAGCCGGACAGGGAGGGGCGGCTACACCTTC. Its translation is CASSRTGRGGYTF. The rearrangement links TRBV3-1 (or the pseudogene TRBV3-2) to TRBJ1-2, with 8 bases fitting TRBD1. V lost 4 bases to trimming and J lost 8 bases; unmatched junction nucleotides: 6. The CDR3 length is 13 residues. Germline CDR1 reads LGHDT; CDR2 reads YNNKEL (reference sequence).

The chain employs TRBV5-4 and TRBJ1-2; no clear D. V dropped 0 bases and J dropped 7 bases, with 13 bases sitting between them. The germline CDR1 and CDR2 sequences are SGHNT and YYREEE (reference sequence). There are 14 residues in the CDR3. As DNA, the CDR3 is TGTGCCAGCAGCTTGGAGAGAGGGATGGGTGGCTACACCTTC. Protein product: CASSLERGMGGYTF. Filled out from reference TRBV5-4 and TRBJ1-2, the complete variable domain reads ETGVTQSPTHLIKTRGQQVTLRCSSQSGHNTVSWYQQALGQGPQFIFQYYREEENGRGNFPPRFSGLQFPNYSSELNVNALELDDSALYLCASSLERGMGGYTFGSGTRLTVV.

This clone was counted between two and nine times. The V gene is TRBV10-3, the J gene TRBJ2-2, with D uncertain. Germline-derived CDR1 and CDR2 are ENHRY and SYGVKD. V dropped 0 bases and J dropped 5 bases, with 10 bases sitting between them. The CDR3 spans 15 residues. Written as DNA, the CDR3 is TGTGCCATCAGTGAGTCGCCCTACCTAACCGGGGAGCTGTTTTTT. It yields the protein CAISESPYLTGELFF.

The rearrangement uses TRBV28 and TRBJ2-1; possible D gene TRBD2, 7 bases. This CDR3 is 17 amino acids long. Germline V lookup: CDR1 MDHEN, CDR2 SYDVKM. V dropped 4 bases and J dropped 5 bases, with 21 bases sitting between them. CDR3 in amino acids: CASSSHRRGAGHNEQFF. For the CDR3, the DNA is TGTGCCAGCAGTTCTCATAGACGGGGGGCCGGTCACAATGAGCAGTTCTTC.

This chain links TRBV9 with TRBJ2-1; 12 nucleotides align to TRBD2. The V gene's germline CDR1 is SGDLS and CDR2 YYNGEE. The CDR3 consists of 15 residues. With 3 bases clipped from V and 5 bases from J, the junction kept 3 bases outside the gene matches. CDR3 sequence reads: CASSARTSGNNEQFF. In DNA form, the CDR3 reads TGTGCCAGCAGCGCCAGGACTAGCGGGAACAATGAGCAGTTCTTC.

On this clone: The sample contains more than one DNA sequence encoding this CDR3. V is TRBV7-9 and J is TRBJ2-3; 7 nucleotides line up with TRBD2. J was trimmed by 0 bases and V by 5 bases; bases with no gene match: 5. The germline V gene encodes CDR1 SEHNR and CDR2 FQNEAQ (reference sequence). The CDR3 loop spans 15 amino acids. The CDR3 region is CASSPSGISTDTQYF. The CDR3 DNA sequence: TGTGCCAGCAGCCCAAGCGGGATTAGCACAGATACGCAGTATTTT.

The chain employs TRBV7-2 and TRBJ1-2, with 9 positions matching TRBD1. The CDR3 runs 15 residues. V was pared by 5 bases and J by 4 bases, with 8 bases of the junction left unmatched. The germline V gene has CDR1 SGHTA and CDR2 FQGNSA. The CDR3 reads CASSPGQGIFYGYTF. In DNA form, the CDR3 reads TGTGCCAGCAGCCCAGGACAGGGGATCTTCTATGGCTACACCTTC.

This chain joins TRBV25-1 and TRBJ2-3; 9 bases are shared with TRBD1. Germline V gene lookup returns CDR1 MGHDK and CDR2 SYGVNS. Trimming took 9 bases from V and 3 from J; bases not matched to a gene: 4. This CDR3 contains 13 residues. CDR3 DNA: TGTGCCAGTTCGGACAGGGGTACAGATACGCAGTATTTT. Protein: CASSDRGTDTQYF.

This clone has a handful of counts. The CDR3 nucleotides read TGTGCCAGCAGCACCAGGGTGAACACTGAAGCTTTCTTT. This gives the protein CASSTRVNTEAFF. The rearrangement joins TRBV7-6 to TRBJ1-1, with a weak D call TRBD1 (5 bases). This CDR3 is built from 13 residues. Germline loops: CDR1 SGHVS, CDR2 FNYEAQ. Trimming stripped 5 bases from V and 0 bases from J, with 7 bases between. Based on the CDR3 plus reference TRBV7-6 and TRBJ1-1, the full variable domain is GAGVSQSPRYKVTKRGQDVALRCDPISGHVSLYWYRQALGQGPEFLTYFNYEAQQDKSGLPNDRFSAERPEGSISTLTIQRTEQRDSAMYRCASSTRVNTEAFFGQGTRLTVV.

The V and J genes are TRBV6-5 and TRBJ1-6, with TRBD1 matching over 7 bases. V dropped 4 bases and J dropped 5; count of bases not matched to a gene: 2. Per germline, CDR1 MNHEY and CDR2 SVGAGI. This CDR3 region has 14 residues. This CDR3 reads CASSWDSHNSPLHF. For the CDR3, the DNA is TGTGCCAGCAGTTGGGACAGTCATAATTCACCCCTCCACTTT.

The J gene is TRBJ1-3, the V gene TRBV25-1; the D is unclear. Germline V gives CDR1 MGHDK, CDR2 SYGVNS. Trimming took 0 bases from V and 0 from J, leaving 6 bases between them. This CDR3 comprises 15 residues. The CDR3: CASSEYSGSGNTIYF. The CDR3 bases are TGTGCCAGCAGTGAATACAGCGGCTCTGGAAACACCATATATTTT.

As to this clone: Sequence at one end of the junction differs from germline and may be a read error. The gene calls are TRBV6-4 and TRBJ2-2, with TRBD1 identical over 7 bases. Germline V lookup: CDR1 MRHNA, CDR2 SNTAGT. The CDR3 runs 14 residues. CDR3 sequence reads: CASRSGQTPGELFF. The CDR3 DNA follows: TGTGCAAGCAGATCGGGACAGACCCCCGGGGAGCTGTTTTTT.

The V call is TRBV28, the J call TRBJ1-5; D gene unclear. Germline CDR1 and CDR2: MDHEN and SYDVKM. The CDR3 consists of 15 residues. V was shortened by 4 bases and J by 6 bases, with 16 bases between the two germline ends. CDR3 region: CASSSGIDVGQPQHF. The CDR3 DNA is TGTGCCAGCAGTTCCGGGATCGACGTAGGTCAGCCCCAGCATTTT.

The rearrangement uses TRBV4-2 and TRBJ2-7; possible D gene TRBD2, 7 bases. Trimming shortened V by 5 bases and J by 4 bases, and 24 bases separated the two germline ends. The CDR3 runs to 17 residues. Germline V CDR1 and CDR2: LGHNA, YNFKEQ. The CDR3 region is CASSVGPQRDIPYEQYF. CDR3 bases: TGTGCCAGCAGCGTCGGCCCCCAGCGGGACATACCTTACGAGCAGTACTTC.

This clone was seen a handful of times. The gene calls are TRBV11-2 and TRBJ2-5; a weak D match, TRBD2 (6 bases). Germline V CDR1 and CDR2: SGHAT, FQNNGV. The germline V and J ends were trimmed by 1 base and 5 bases, with 17 bases remaining between them. The CDR3 is made up of 16 amino acids. In DNA form, the CDR3 reads TGTGCCAGCAGCTTAGGTGGAGGGGCGATTGGGGAGACCCAGTACTTC. Its translation is CASSLGGGAIGETQYF.

The V and J genes are TRBV28 and TRBJ2-7, with TRBD1 matching over 9 bases. Germline V CDR1 and CDR2: MDHEN, SYDVKM. V was clipped by 6 bases and J by 4 bases; unmatched bases: 10. This CDR3 is built from 15 residues. The CDR3: CASSPGTGSRYEQYF. The CDR3 DNA follows: TGTGCCAGCAGCCCAGGGACAGGGAGTCGTTACGAGCAGTACTTC.

This chain links TRBV5-6 with TRBJ2-7; D is perhaps TRBD2 (5 bases). The CDR3 runs to 14 residues. V was pared by 1 base and J by 0 bases, with 8 bases between. Germline V lookup: CDR1 SGHDT, CDR2 YYEEEE. The CDR3 is CASSLWTVSYEQYF. The CDR3 DNA reads as TGTGCCAGCAGCTTGTGGACTGTCTCCTACGAGCAGTACTTC. The whole variable domain, filled in from reference TRBV5-6 and TRBJ2-7, reads DAGVTQSPTHLIKTRGQQVTLRCSPKSGHDTVSWYQQALGQGPQFIFQYYEEEERQRGNFPDRFSGHQFPNYSSELNVNALLLGDSALYLCASSLWTVSYEQYFGPGTRLTVT.

This chain uses TRBV12-3 or TRBV12-4 with TRBJ1-1; 7 bases line up with TRBD1. The V segment lost 5 bases and the J segment 5 bases; nucleotides outside the gene matches: 5. This CDR3 region has 13 residues. CDR3 DNA: TGTGCCAGCAGTCTGACAGGGTATACTGAAGCTTTCTTT. The encoded protein is CASSLTGYTEAFF.

The chain uses TRBV5-1 and TRBJ1-1; weak D call: TRBD1 (5 bases). The CDR3 spans 14 residues. Deletions cut 3 bases from V and 4 bases from J, with 13 bases between. Germline values: CDR1 SGHRS, CDR2 YFSETQ. The DNA of the CDR3 is TGCGCCAGCAGCTACCAGGGTACGGGCACTGAAGCTTTCTTT. Its protein product is CASSYQGTGTEAFF.

This clone is a singleton in its sample. The chain employs TRBV28 and TRBJ1-4; D possibly corresponds to TRBD1 (6 bases). This CDR3 is built from 14 residues. Germline-derived CDR1 and CDR2 are MDHEN and SYDVKM. Trimming stripped 3 bases from V and 8 bases from J, with 13 bases between. The CDR3 bases are TGTGCCAGCAGTTTTTCGGGGGGGCTCGAAAAACTGTTTTTT. Translation gives CASSFSGGLEKLFF.

The chain couples TRBV7-8 to TRBJ1-3; D uncertain. The CDR3 covers 16 residues. Looked up from germline, CDR1 is SGHVS and CDR2 is FQNEAQ. V was shortened by 5 bases and J by 0 bases, with 14 bases between the two germline ends. The CDR3 is CASSTGLYLSGNTIYF. The DNA for the CDR3 is TGTGCCAGCAGCACTGGACTCTATCTCTCTGGAAACACCATATATTTT.

The gene calls are TRBV19 and TRBJ2-1; D is undetermined. V lost 3 bases and J 10 bases, leaving 22 bases between the germline ends. The CDR3 spans 16 residues. Germline values: CDR1 LNHDA, CDR2 SQIVND (reference sequence). CDR3 sequence: CASSIVYPLELREQFF. For the CDR3, the DNA is TGTGCCAGTAGTATTGTTTATCCCCTCGAGTTGCGGGAGCAGTTCTTC.

This chain links TRBV19 with TRBJ2-5, with 10 bases matching TRBD1. Germline lookup yields CDR1 LNHDA and CDR2 SQIVND (reference sequence). This CDR3 has 16 amino acids. V gave up 6 bases and J gave up 4 bases; unmatched junction bases: 11. This CDR3 reads CASSAYGTGVRETQYF. The CDR3 DNA reads TGTGCCAGTAGCGCTTACGGGACAGGGGTTCGAGAGACCCAGTACTTC.

This clone was seen a single time. The V gene is TRBV18, the J gene TRBJ2-4; no clear D. V shed 0 bases and J shed 2 bases, with 2 bases lying between them. The germline CDR1 and CDR2 sequences are KGHSH and LQKENI. The CDR3 extends over 13 amino acids. The CDR3 DNA follows: TGTGCCAGCTCACCACCCTCCAAAAACATTCAGTACTTC. It codes for CASSPPSKNIQYF.